This T cell receptor beta chain was captured by sequencing in a study of T cell changes during pregnancy in multiple sclerosis. From germline, CDR1 is SGDLS and CDR2 YYNGEE. V was pared by 4 bases and J by 5 bases, with 8 bases of the junction left unmatched. The CDR3 extends over 15 amino acids. Clones were read by immunoSEQ multiplex PCR, and TCRdb kept only the in-frame ones, dropping some. The table includes roughly 52,000 clones, approximately 94% detected once. The receptor was isolated from a female donor with multiple sclerosis, enrolled in a pregnancy study. The J gene is TRBJ2-1, the V gene TRBV9; TRBD1 aligns across 8 bases. Sequencing used CD8+ T cells from peripheral blood mononuclear cells, obtained in the third trimester of pregnancy. CDR3 sequence: CASSPWTGNDNEQFF. CDR3 DNA sequence: TGTGCCAGCAGCCCCTGGACAGGGAACGACAATGAGCAGTTCTTC.